This T cell receptor (beta chain) originates from a study of T-cell memory formation after mild COVID-19 (dated by TCRdb to the early 2020s). A note on the overall study: TCR sequence clusters from the two donors were found to be largely donor specific. Two young, previously healthy adult volunteers made up the cohort, one male and one female. Longitudinal TCRalpha and TCRbeta repertoire sequencing tracked T-cell clones expanding and contracting after mild COVID-19 in a couple of donors. What the work shows at the level of the full study, not this receptor alone: Whether the second-wave clones peaking on day 37 were SARS-CoV-2 specific was not confirmed. Some responding clones were found in pre-infection memory, which suggests that pre-existing cross-reactive memory T cells took part in the SARS-CoV-2 response. Contracting CD4+ clones appeared mostly in the CM and EM memory subsets, whereas CD8+ clones were enriched in EMRA. From day 15 to 85, contracting clones showed balanced CD4/CD8 phenotypes, whereas a second wave of clones that expanded from day 15 to 37 leaned towards CD4+. Only a couple of mild cases were covered by the study, and larger cohorts that include severe cases with pre-infection samples were considered necessary.

Ficoll-Paque density gradient centrifugation was used to isolate PBMCs. Note on this clonotype: What this receptor recognizes is not known. No quality values exist for individual bases; no much larger clone is one base distant.

For sequencing, an Illumina NovaSeq 6000 was employed. Using 5'RACE with constant-segment primers, TCRalpha and TCRbeta cDNA libraries were constructed, with sample barcodes and unique molecular identifiers added in the process. RNA was extracted from every sample with Trizol reagent. The libraries were amplified in two PCR steps, and the second step added a second sample barcode and Illumina TruSeq adapters. Libraries were sequenced on an Illumina NovaSeq with 2 x 150 bp paired-end reads. Per the authors' processing: Demultiplexing of reads and collapsing into UMI-guided consensus sequences were performed with migec v1.2.7. Using mixcr v2.1.11, the UMI consensuses were aligned to TRA and TRB V and J templates and assembled into clonotypes. Expanded or contracted clonotypes were those called significant by both edgeR and NoisET, with noise models trained on biological replicates. For edgeR calls, a false discovery rate-adjusted p below 0.01 and a log2 fold-change threshold of 1 were applied. As an exploratory analysis of dynamics, max-normalized trajectories of the 1000 most abundant clonotypes were examined by PCA with hierarchical clustering. The CD4 or CD8 phenotype of responding clones was assigned using the separately sequenced CD4+ and CD8+ repertoires. The public sequencing data were trimmed at Q25 with fastp and processed into clonotypes with MiXCR by TCRdb, which kept only in-frame beta chains. Every entry covers one CDR3 protein and lists the most common genes and DNA from its rows. The V and J calls, along with clone size, are taken from TCRdb and not from the paper's own processing. The sample table lists 350,000 to 500,000 distinct CDR3 sequences, less than 25% of them with a count of one. Around 13% of the sample comes from the top ten.

The sequencing sample was made of PBMCs or a T cell subset sorted from them (not recorded which). This sequence was found in an adult woman who had mild COVID-19 (a few samples of this study predate the infection). The sample titles of this study are shuffled in the database, so cell type and time point are left out; the donor was told from shared clones.

The CDR3: CASSPDLASQNTEAFF. Read as DNA, the sequence is TGCGCCAGCAGCCCGGATCTCGCATCTCAAAACACTGAAGCTTTCTTT. The rearranged chain carries TRBV5-1 and TRBJ1-1; the D segment cannot be called with confidence. The germline V gene supplies CDR1 SGHRS and CDR2 YFSETQ. Deletion took 4 bases off V and 2 bases off J, with a span of 18 bases between the germline ends. Reading from cysteine to phenylalanine, the CDR3 counts 16 amino acids. Only CDR3 DNA remains: 48 bases, in frame from the first base.